Described below is a single T cell receptor beta chain sequence and its context. Antigen specificity is unknown. V dropped 3 bases and J dropped 5; count of bases not matched to a gene: 7. CDR3 length: 15 residues. These data are taken from a study of response to subunit inactivated influenza vaccine. General study findings and limits: Seasonal influenza vaccination, on each occasion, was suggested by the authors to recruit few new T cells.

TCRdb re-analysed the RT-PCR reads in MiXCR, keeping a single row per CDR3 protein. This table has around 600,000 distinct CDR3 sequences, 11% appearing once. In addition, the sample was reused for a study of T cells expressing NK-cell markers. This second study notes: As the method of synthesis, 5'RACE template switching with UMIs yielded TCR beta cDNA. One of eight sequenced donors was HCMV-seronegative; the other seven were seropositive. It remained uncertain whether the expanded NKG2C+ T cell clones were specific for HCMV antigens.

The sequence derives from a man aged 50-60 years who received an inactivated influenza vaccine. The material was PBMCs from blood, obtained on the day of vaccination. The chain uses TRBV12-3 or TRBV12-4 and TRBJ2-7; TRBD2 aligns across 10 bases. The CDR3 region is CASSFRLAGKNEQYF. CDR3 nucleotides: TGTGCCAGCAGTTTTCGACTAGCGGGTAAGAACGAGCAGTACTTC.